This TCR beta chain is from a study of blood T cell repertoires in COVID-19 (dated by TCRdb to the early 2020s). At the level of the whole study: Samples from collaborators originated in the United States, Italy and Spain and spanned both the acute and convalescent phases of COVID-19. A freely available public database, intended as a resource for researchers studying the immune response to SARS-CoV-2, is where the repertoires were released. Nearly every sample came with metadata listing a de-identified subject ID, COVID-19 status, age in years and sex. Subjects who had been exposed to COVID-19, were actively infected with it, or had recovered from it provided the deeply sampled blood TCRbeta repertoires that made up the dataset. Where available, HLA class I and class II types were taken from metadata supplied by the sample provider and were not determined by assay-based typing. The samples were drawn from the first 160 participants of the ongoing ImmuneRACE study and from about 1,200 subjects provided by 6 global collaborators. The material from the prospective study consisted of cDNA or gDNA derived from T cells, B-cell-depleted T cells, or PBMCs.

This clone has a single count. Its antigen remains undetermined. Per-nucleotide qualities are absent, and no much larger clonotype sits a single base away. V loses 7 bases at its end and J loses 3 bases; junction bases beyond the gene matches: 6. CDR1 SNHLY and CDR2 FYNNEI are derived from the germline V gene. The cysteine opens and the phenylalanine closes a CDR3 of 14 amino acids. CDR3 DNA is the only sequence kept; it has 42 bases, read in frame from the first base. What the authors observed across the whole study: The amount of clinical and demographic metadata varied by source and participant and was provided uncurated.

One collaborating source in Seattle enrolled patients during active infection and followed them longitudinally through the course of disease. The collaborating institutions used their own protocols to collect whole blood in K2EDTA tubes. For TCRbeta analysis, collaborators shipped samples as frozen whole blood, isolated PBMCs, or DNA extracted from either of those sample types. The immunoSEQ Assay, a bias-controlled multiplex PCR, was used to amplify TCRbeta CDR3 regions from genomic DNA. From the authors' description of their analysis: The number of nucleated cells in each sample was estimated by amplification of reference gene primers within the assay. Sequence reads were collapsed and filtered to measure the absolute abundance of every unique TCRbeta CDR3 rearrangement. For each sample, productive Simpson clonality was calculated as the square root of Simpson's diversity index across productive rearrangements. In its TCRdb copy, this immuneACCESS table keeps in-frame sequences only and misses some clones. Where compared with another copy, unresolved V genes explain less than half of these, and the others have no known cause. The D gene and trimming were derived from the DNA, and the V and J assignments and clone size from that table. For this sample there are about 170,000 clones; roughly 88% appear just once. The top ten hold about 4.9% of the sample.

The receptor was derived from a man aged 18 to 30 with COVID-19, enrolled during active disease. The chain couples TRBV2 to TRBJ2-7; the central 10 bases match TRBD1. Sequenced material: peripheral blood. The nucleotide sequence is given as TGTGCCAGCAAGAGACAGGGGGCGAACTACGAGCAGTACTTC. It specifies CASKRQGANYEQYF.